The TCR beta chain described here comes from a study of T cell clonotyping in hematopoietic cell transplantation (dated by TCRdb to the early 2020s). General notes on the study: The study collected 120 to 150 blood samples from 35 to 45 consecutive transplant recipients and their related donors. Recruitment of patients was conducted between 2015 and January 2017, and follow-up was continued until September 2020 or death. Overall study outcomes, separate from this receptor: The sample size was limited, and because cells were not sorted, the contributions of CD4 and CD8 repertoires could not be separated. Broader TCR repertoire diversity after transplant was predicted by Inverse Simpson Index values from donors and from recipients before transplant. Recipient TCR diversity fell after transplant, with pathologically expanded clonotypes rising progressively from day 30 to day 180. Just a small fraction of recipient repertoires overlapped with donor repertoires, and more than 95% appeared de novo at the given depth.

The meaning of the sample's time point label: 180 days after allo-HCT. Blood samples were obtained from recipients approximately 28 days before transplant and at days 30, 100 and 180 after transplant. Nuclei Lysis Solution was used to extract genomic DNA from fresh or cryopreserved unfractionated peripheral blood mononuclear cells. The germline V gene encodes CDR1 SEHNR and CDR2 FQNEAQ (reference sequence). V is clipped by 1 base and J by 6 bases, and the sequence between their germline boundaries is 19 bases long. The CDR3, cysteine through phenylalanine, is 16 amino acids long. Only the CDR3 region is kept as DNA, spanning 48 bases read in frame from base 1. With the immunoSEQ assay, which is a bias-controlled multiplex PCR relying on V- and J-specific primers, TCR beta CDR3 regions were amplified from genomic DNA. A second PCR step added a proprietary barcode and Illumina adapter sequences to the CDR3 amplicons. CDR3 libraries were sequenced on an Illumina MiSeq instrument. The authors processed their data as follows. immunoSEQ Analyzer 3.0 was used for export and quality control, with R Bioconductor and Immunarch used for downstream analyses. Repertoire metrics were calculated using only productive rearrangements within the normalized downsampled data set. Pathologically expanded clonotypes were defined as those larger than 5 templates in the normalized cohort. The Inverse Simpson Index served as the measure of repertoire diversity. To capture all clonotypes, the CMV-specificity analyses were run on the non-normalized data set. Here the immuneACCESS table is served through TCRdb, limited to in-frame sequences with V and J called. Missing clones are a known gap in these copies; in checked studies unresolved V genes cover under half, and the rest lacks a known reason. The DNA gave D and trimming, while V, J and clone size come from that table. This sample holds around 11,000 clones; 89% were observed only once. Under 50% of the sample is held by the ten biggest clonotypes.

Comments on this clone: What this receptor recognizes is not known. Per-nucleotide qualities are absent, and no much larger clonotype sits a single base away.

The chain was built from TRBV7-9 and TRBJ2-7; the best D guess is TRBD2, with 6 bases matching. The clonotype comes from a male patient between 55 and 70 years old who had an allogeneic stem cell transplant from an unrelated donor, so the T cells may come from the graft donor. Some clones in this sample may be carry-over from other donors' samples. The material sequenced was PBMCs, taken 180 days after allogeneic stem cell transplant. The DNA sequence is TGTGCCAGCAGCTTAGGGGGTGGCGCCTCCGGGGGCGAGCAGTACTTC. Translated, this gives CASSLGGGASGGEQYF.